Described below is a single TCR beta chain sequence and its context. Its antigen is currently unknown. One entry per CDR3 protein, called by TCRdb with MiXCR from the reads. The data contain 200,000 to 300,000 distinct CDR3 sequences, around 12% of them singletons. This specimen belongs to a study of T cell repertoires in cytomegalovirus infection. Study context: CMV infection plus the matching HLA type was flagged by public TCR beta signatures. Study-level findings and limits: What dominated the ex vivo response were HLA-C-restricted CMV-specific TCR beta clonotypes. The cumulative frequency of public TCR beta families identified carriers of CMV plus the relevant HLA.

The CDR3 contains 13 residues. The V end was cut by 0 bases, the J end by 9 bases, with 9 bases between. Germline loops: CDR1 LNHDA, CDR2 SQIVND (reference sequence). The clonotype was recovered from a human donor in good health (CMV status not recorded). Some clones in this sample may be carry-over from other donors' samples. The chain links TRBV19 to TRBJ2-4; D is possibly TRBD2 (6 bases). The sample taken for sequencing was PBMCs. CDR3 sequence reads: CASSIEAGSIQYF. For the CDR3, the DNA is TGTGCCAGTAGTATAGAGGCGGGGAGCATTCAGTACTTC. The variable domain in full, with the rest retrieved from reference TRBV19 and TRBJ2-4, is DGGITQSPKYLFRKEGQNVTLSCEQNLNHDAMYWYRQDPGQGLRLIYYSQIVNDFQKGDIAEGYSVSREKKESFPLTVTSAQKNPTAFYLCASSIEAGSIQYFGAGTRLSVL.